The rows below give T cell receptor beta chains drawn from one sample of a study of blood T cell repertoires in COVID-19. Sequenced by immunoSEQ multiplex PCR; TCRdb stores in-frame clones only, minus some. This table holds 140,000 to 150,000 clones, roughly 85% found once. Sequenced: PBMCs or T cells enriched from blood (not recorded which). These receptors all come from a man aged 50-60 years who had recovered from COVID-19. The CDR3 runs from the conserved cysteine through the conserved F or W. The D gene is left open where the match is weak. Some rows have no size entry. The others give once, few or many, or a class for an expanded clone.

D,J,V,size,CDR3,DNA
NA,TRBJ1-1,TRBV18,few,CASASQANTEAFF,TGTGCCAGCGCATCTCAGGCCAACACTGAAGCTTTCTTT
TRBD1,TRBJ1-3,TRBV5-8,NA,CASSLRGGRNTIYF,TGTGCCAGCAGCTTGCGAGGGGGCAGAAACACCATATATTTT
NA,TRBJ1-1,TRBV30,NA,CAGGGGGGTEAFF,TGTGCCGGGGGAGGGGGGGGAGGAACTGAAGCTTTCTTT
NA,TRBJ1-1,TRBV5-4,few,CASSIYQGWWTEAFF,TGTGCCAGCAGCATATATCAGGGGTGGTGGACTGAAGCTTTCTTT
TRBD2,TRBJ2-3,TRBV5-1,once,CASSSGPLAGGLTDTQYF,TGCGCCAGCAGCTCTGGCCCTTTGGCGGGGGGGCTCACAGATACGCAGTATTTT
TRBD1,TRBJ1-5,TRBV9,NA,CASSATGSIQPQHF,TGTGCCAGCAGCGCGACAGGGTCTATTCAGCCCCAGCATTTT
TRBD2,TRBJ2-1,TRBV10-3,few,CAIGRLADRPGEQFF,TGTGCCATCGGAAGACTAGCGGACCGGCCCGGTGAGCAGTTCTTC
NA,TRBJ2-6,TRBV5-4,NA,CASSLGGTIISGANVLTF,TGTGCCAGCAGCTTAGGGGGTACTATTATCTCTGGGGCCAACGTCCTGACTTTC
NA,TRBJ1-2,TRBV4-3,NA,CASSQGLLHDYGYTF,TGCGCCAGCAGCCAAGGACTCCTGCACGACTATGGCTACACCTTC
NA,TRBJ1-3,TRBV7-2,NA,CASSFGAFFSGNTIYF,TGTGCCAGCAGCTTTGGGGCCTTCTTCTCTGGAAACACCATATATTTT
NA,TRBJ2-5,TRBV28,NA,CASSLSAVTGGRGRTQYF,TGTGCCAGCAGTTTGTCCGCCGTGACGGGGGGCCGGGGGAGGACCCAGTACTTC
TRBD1,TRBJ2-6,TRBV19,NA,CASSSGQGAYGANVLTF,TGTGCCAGTAGTAGCGGACAGGGGGCCTACGGGGCCAACGTCCTGACTTTC